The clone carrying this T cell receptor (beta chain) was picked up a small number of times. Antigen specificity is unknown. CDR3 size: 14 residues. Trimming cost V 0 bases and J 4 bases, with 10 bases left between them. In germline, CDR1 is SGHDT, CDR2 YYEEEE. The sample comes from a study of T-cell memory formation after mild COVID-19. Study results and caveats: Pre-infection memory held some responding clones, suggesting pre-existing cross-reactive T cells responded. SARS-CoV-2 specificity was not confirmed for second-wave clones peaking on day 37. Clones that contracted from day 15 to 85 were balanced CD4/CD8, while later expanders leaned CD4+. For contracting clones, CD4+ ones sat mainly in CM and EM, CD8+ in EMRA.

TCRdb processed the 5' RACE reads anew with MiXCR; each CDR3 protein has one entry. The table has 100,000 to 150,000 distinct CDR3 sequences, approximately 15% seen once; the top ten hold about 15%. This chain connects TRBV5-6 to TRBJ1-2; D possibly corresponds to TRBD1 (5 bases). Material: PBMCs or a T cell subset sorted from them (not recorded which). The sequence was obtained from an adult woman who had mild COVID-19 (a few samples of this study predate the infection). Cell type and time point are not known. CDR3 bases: TGTGCCAGCAGCTTGGAGGGCAGGGTCTATGGCTACACCTTC. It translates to CASSLEGRVYGYTF.